Following are 20 T cell receptor beta chains from one sample sequenced in a study of graft-versus-host responses after intestinal transplantation. Some clones are missing from TCRdb's copy, which holds only in-frame ones; the method was immunoSEQ multiplex PCR. The table records 89,000 or so clones, roughly 80% of them present only once. The antigens of these receptors remain unknown. The sample here was unstimulated CD4+ T cells sorted from spleen or lymph node cells, taken before intestinal transplant. These receptors were obtained from a human donor who received an intestinal transplant.

This clone was recorded once. The J gene is TRBJ2-1, the V gene TRBV29-1, with D maybe TRBD2 (5 bases). The CDR3 totals 13 residues. V lost 7 bases, J lost 0 bases, and 10 bases lay in between. CDR1 and CDR2 from the germline V gene are SQVTM and ANQGSEA. CDR3 bases: TGCAGCGCCGCGGGCAGCTCCTACAATGAGCAGTTCTTC. Encoded protein: CSAAGSSYNEQFF.

The gene calls are TRBV29-1 and TRBJ2-3, with TRBD2 matching over 12 bases. The CDR3 consists of 15 residues. V gave up 7 bases and J gave up 3 bases; unmatched junction bases: 8. The germline CDR1 and CDR2 sequences are SQVTM and ANQGSEA. CDR3 sequence reads: CSGKGLAGTTDTQYF. CDR3 in DNA: TGCAGCGGGAAGGGACTAGCGGGTACGACAGATACGCAGTATTTT.

The V and J genes are TRBV19 and TRBJ1-2, with a possible D match to TRBD1 (6 bases). Trimming removed 4 bases at V and 4 bases at J, with 10 bases between. Germline CDR1 and CDR2: LNHDA and SQIVND (reference sequence). The CDR3 contains 13 residues. The CDR3 reads CASSTTGFYGYTF. CDR3 bases: TGTGCCAGTAGTACGACAGGTTTCTATGGCTACACCTTC.

This clone has only one observation. The rearrangement uses TRBV9 and TRBJ2-7; 9 positions agree with TRBD1. CDR1 SGDLS and CDR2 YYNGEE come from the germline V gene. The CDR3 runs 14 residues. J lost 4 bases, V lost 3 bases, and 5 bases had no gene match. CDR3 bases: TGTGCCAGCAGCGGACCCGGGACAGGGTACGAGCAGTACTTC. The encoded protein is CASSGPGTGYEQYF.

Comment on this clone: One junction end does not reproduce the germline sequence, and a read error may be involved. The chain links TRBV5-1 to TRBJ2-3; possibly TRBD2 for D (5 bases). From germline, CDR1 is SGHRS and CDR2 YFSETQ. This CDR3 has 14 amino acids. The CDR3 is CASSSSSVGDTQCF. CDR3 sequence (DNA): TGCGCCAGCAGCTCATCGAGTGTGGGAGATACGCAGTGTTTT.

A few counts support this clone. J is TRBJ2-3 and V is TRBV7-8, with TRBD2 matching over 7 bases. The CDR3 runs to 15 residues. Germline CDR1 SGHVS, CDR2 FQNEAQ. Trimming took 2 bases from V and 2 from J; bases not matched to a gene: 4. The CDR3 loop reads CASSLRRGVTDTQYF. Here the CDR3 DNA reads TGTGCCAGCAGCTTACGTCGGGGGGTCACAGATACGCAGTATTTT.

This clone was detected once. A read error may produce the germline difference seen at one junction end. The rearrangement uses TRBV15 and TRBJ2-3; 10 positions agree with TRBD1. Germline V gives CDR1 LNHNV, CDR2 YYDKDF (reference sequence). The CDR3 extends over 13 amino acids. The CDR3 spells CATSRGVTGGLNF. DNA for the CDR3: TGTGCCACCAGCAGAGGGGTGACAGGGGGCTTAAATTTT.

The chain joins TRBV19 to TRBJ2-6; 7 bases align to TRBD2. Germline V gene lookup returns CDR1 LNHDA and CDR2 SQIVND (reference sequence). The V segment lost 3 bases and the J segment 1 base; nucleotides outside the gene matches: 3. This CDR3 contains 16 residues. The CDR3 DNA reads as TGTGCCAGTAGTATCCGGGGAGGGTCTGGGGCCAACGTCCTGACTTTC. Translation gives CASSIRGGSGANVLTF. The full variable domain, rest sourced from reference TRBV19 and TRBJ2-6, is DGGITQSPKYLFRKEGQNVTLSCEQNLNHDAMYWYRQDPGQGLRLIYYSQIVNDFQKGDIAEGYSVSREKKESFPLTVTSAQKNPTAFYLCASSIRGGSGANVLTFGAGSRLTVL.

V is TRBV5-6 and J is TRBJ2-3, with D unresolved. The CDR3 has 15 residues. V was pared by 1 base and J by 4 bases, with 13 bases between. Germline V gives CDR1 SGHDT, CDR2 YYEEEE. Here the CDR3 DNA reads TGTGCCAGCAGCTTGTTTGGAGTTGCGGCAGATACGCAGTATTTT. This codes for CASSLFGVAADTQYF.

The chain has TRBV5-5 and TRBJ2-7; 7 nucleotides line up with TRBD2. Germline V gene sequence: CDR1 SGHKS, CDR2 YYEKEE (reference sequence). The V and J ends lost 4 bases and 1 base, in that order; junction bases with no gene match: 14. CDR3 length equals 17 residues. This CDR3 reads CASSLPTQWGGSYEQYF. CDR3 sequence (DNA): TGTGCCAGCAGCCTACCGACCCAATGGGGGGGATCCTACGAGCAGTACTTC. Full variable domain (outside the CDR3, taken from reference TRBV5-5 and TRBJ2-7): DAGVTQSPTHLIKTRGQQVTLRCSPISGHKSVSWYQQVLGQGPQFIFQYYEKEERGRGNFPDRFSARQFPNYSSELNVNALLLGDSALYLCASSLPTQWGGSYEQYFGPGTRLTVT.

CDR3 bases: TGTGCCATCAGTGAGTACGGTTACTCTGGGGCCAACGTCCTGACTTTC. It translates to CAISEYGYSGANVLTF. The rearrangement links TRBV10-3 to TRBJ2-6, with D unresolved. Trimming took 1 base from V and 0 from J, leaving 7 bases between them. There are 16 residues in the CDR3. The germline V gene has CDR1 ENHRY and CDR2 SYGVKD.

This rearrangement joins TRBV5-1 to TRBJ2-6; D may be TRBD1 (5 bases). Looked up from germline, CDR1 is SGHRS and CDR2 is YFSETQ. The CDR3 loop spans 14 amino acids. The V end lost 5 bases, the J end lost 1 base, and 7 bases lay between the germline ends. CDR3 nucleotide sequence: TGCGCCAGCAGTCCAGGGTCTGGGGCCAACGTCCTGACTTTC. Residues: CASSPGSGANVLTF.

The chain combines TRBV10-3 with TRBJ2-1, with 8 positions matching TRBD1. Per germline, CDR1 ENHRY and CDR2 SYGVKD. J was trimmed by 2 bases and V by 3 bases; bases with no gene match: 12. CDR3 length: 18 residues. The DNA of the CDR3 is TGTGCCATCAGTGATACAGGGGGTGGTCAGGGGGCCTACAATGAGCAGTTCTTC. This gives the protein CAISDTGGGQGAYNEQFF.

The CDR3 nucleotides are TGCGCCAGCAGCGGGGGACAGGGTGCCGGAAACACCATATATTTT. Translated: CASSGGQGAGNTIYF. This chain uses TRBV5-1 with TRBJ1-3; the match to TRBD1 covers 9 bases. This CDR3 comprises 15 residues. The junction had 6 bases not matched to a gene; V was cut back by 4 bases and J by 4 bases. Germline V gene data show CDR1 as SGHRS and CDR2 as YFSETQ.

The chain links TRBV28 to TRBJ2-7; 14 positions agree with TRBD2. The CDR3 is 19 residues long. From germline, CDR1 is MDHEN and CDR2 SYDVKM. The junction had 16 bases not matched to a gene; V was cut back by 6 bases and J by 3 bases. In nucleotides, the CDR3 is TGTGCCAGCAGCCCTCTACGACTAGCGGGAGGGCGCCCCCTCTACGAGCAGTACTTC. Encoded protein: CASSPLRLAGGRPLYEQYF.

With regard to this clone: An end of the junction differs from the germline gene, which may be a read error. CDR3 loop: CASSLEEGSYEQYF. The CDR3 nucleotides read TGTGCTAGCAGCTTAGAGGAGGGTTCCTACGAGCAGTACTTC. The chain links TRBV7-7 to TRBJ2-7, with D possibly TRBD2 on 6 matching bases. CDR3 length: 14 residues. Germline V gives CDR1 SSHAT, CDR2 FNYEAQ (reference sequence).

The chain has TRBV10-3 and TRBJ2-3; TRBD2 matches at 10 bases. Germline loops: CDR1 ENHRY, CDR2 SYGVKD. CDR3 length: 15 amino acids. V gave up 7 bases and J gave up 3 bases; unmatched junction bases: 7. CDR3 DNA: TGTGCCATCATGTCTAGCGGGGGATTAACAGATACGCAGTATTTT. Protein product: CAIMSSGGLTDTQYF.

The chain uses TRBV28 and TRBJ2-7; maybe TRBD2 (5 bases). This CDR3 spans 13 amino acids. Per the germline V gene, CDR1 is MDHEN and CDR2 is SYDVKM. V shed 5 bases and J shed 3 bases, with 11 bases lying between them. The CDR3 loop reads CASSAGLLYEQYF. The CDR3 DNA reads TGTGCCAGCAGTGCCGGACTTCTCTACGAGCAGTACTTC.

The rearrangement uses TRBV30 and TRBJ1-6, with D unclear. The ends were cut back, 1 base at V and 13 bases at J, with 11 bases in the middle. CDR1 and CDR2 from the germline V gene are GTSNPN and SVGIG (reference sequence). The CDR3 has 12 amino acids. The CDR3 region has the DNA TGTGCCTGGAGTGCCTTAATTCGGCCCCTCCACTTT. It specifies CAWSALIRPLHF.

The chain links TRBV5-1 to TRBJ2-3; weak D call: TRBD1 (6 bases). CDR1 and CDR2 from the germline V gene are SGHRS and YFSETQ. V gave up 4 bases and J gave up 0 bases, with 9 bases separating them. The CDR3 is 14 amino acids. CDR3 in DNA: TGCGCCAGCAGCGATGGACAGAGCACAGATACGCAGTATTTT. Translated: CASSDGQSTDTQYF.